The subject of this entry is one T cell receptor (beta chain). This entry comes from a study of blood T cell repertoires in COVID-19. Sequencing was performed with immunoSEQ multiplex PCR; in TCRdb, only in-frame clones are kept and a portion is missing. The table records more than 150,000 clones, approximately 85% of them present only once. The sample taken for sequencing was PBMCs or T cells enriched from blood (not recorded which). The sequence derives from a man aged 35-49 years who had recovered from COVID-19.

The chain's CDR3 is CASSLTGTYGEEQYF. The DNA for the CDR3 is TGTGCCAGCAGCCTAACCGGGACTTACGGGGAGGAGCAGTACTTC. This sequence joins TRBV9 and TRBJ2-7; perhaps TRBD2 as D (6 bases). The germline V gene has CDR1 SGDLS and CDR2 YYNGEE. The ends were cut back, 4 bases at V and 7 bases at J, with 21 bases in the middle. The CDR3 totals 15 residues.